The 23 T cell receptor beta chains reported below all come from one sample, sequenced in a study of blood T cells in healthy people across ages. PCR was performed a second time for roughly 7 to 11 cycles using a sample-barcoded 5' primer and a J-beta primer mix. TCRdb called the 5' RACE reads again in MiXCR, with one record for every CDR3 protein. The sample holds around 870,000 distinct CDR3 sequences; about 30% are singletons and the top ten take roughly a sixth. Sequencing input: blood. These receptors were obtained from a woman older than 75 in good health.

This clonotype was detected a few times. V gene TRBV20-1 combines with J gene TRBJ2-3; 9 bases align to TRBD2. CDR1 is DFQATT and CDR2 is SNEGSKA in the germline V gene (reference sequence). Trimming took 3 bases from V and 6 from J; bases not matched to a gene: 10. This CDR3 is 15 amino acids long. CDR3 region: CSARRGASGADTQYF. DNA for the CDR3: TGCAGTGCTAGGAGGGGGGCTAGCGGGGCGGATACGCAGTATTTT.

This clonotype was picked up a small number of times. The rearrangement joins TRBV20-1 to TRBJ2-7, with a possible D match to TRBD2 (6 bases). The DNA end favors TRBJ2-5, so the J call may be wrong. This CDR3 spans 15 amino acids. CDR1 and CDR2 (germline): DFQATT, SNEGSKA (reference sequence). The DNA of the CDR3 is TGCAGTGCTGGAGGGGTGGGCAGGAACTTGGAGACCCAGTACTTC. Translating it yields CSAGGVGRNLETQYF.

This clonotype came up a few times. The chain employs TRBV4-2 and TRBJ1-6; D is possibly TRBD1 (6 bases). The V end lost 0 bases, the J end lost 11 bases, and 11 bases lay between the germline ends. Germline V CDR1 and CDR2: LGHNA, YNFKEQ. There are 14 residues in the CDR3. CDR3 nucleotides: TGTGCCAGCAGCCAAGATAAGGGGGAGGCACCCCTCCACTTT. This codes for CASSQDKGEAPLHF.

This clonotype was seen at least ten times. The chain carries TRBV6-1 and TRBJ2-1; D gene unclear. This CDR3 region has 11 residues. Trimming removed 10 bases at V and 5 bases at J, with 9 bases between. Germline CDR1 and CDR2: MNHNS and SASEGT. The CDR3 DNA reads TGTGCCACCGACCTTCACAATGAGCAGTTCTTC. It is translated as CATDLHNEQFF.

The sample holds a few counts of this clonotype. The rearrangement joins TRBV7-8 to TRBJ2-5; tentative D call: TRBD2 (6 bases). The CDR3 spans 18 residues. The germline V and J ends were trimmed by 3 bases and 9 bases, with 29 bases remaining between them. Germline V lookup: CDR1 SGHVS, CDR2 FQNEAQ. The CDR3: CASSFPDGHQTIREAQYF. CDR3 in DNA: TGTGCCAGCAGCTTCCCCGACGGGCACCAAACTATTAGGGAGGCCCAGTACTTC.

A remark on this clonotype: One end of the junction is discordant with germline, which a read error may explain. V usage is TRBV11-3 and J usage is TRBJ2-1; 9 nucleotides match TRBD1. The CDR3 sequence is 16 residues long. Germline-derived CDR1 and CDR2 are SGHNT and YENEEA. DNA for the CDR3: TGTGCCAGCAGTTTAGGGGGGACAGGGCACTACAATGAGCAGTTCTTC. Encoded protein: CASSLGGTGHYNEQFF.

This clonotype was detected ten times or more. The chain employs TRBV7-2 and TRBJ2-1; a weak D match, TRBD2 (5 bases). The ends were cut back, 0 bases at V and 5 bases at J, with 14 bases in the middle. The CDR3 is 16 amino acids. CDR1 and CDR2 from the germline V gene are SGHTA and FQGNSA. The DNA for the CDR3 is TGTGCCAGCAGCTTAGCCCTGATGGACTTTAACAATGAGCAGTTCTTC. Protein: CASSLALMDFNNEQFF.

This clonotype was recorded a few times. The chain couples TRBV7-2 to TRBJ2-2, with 8 bases aligning to TRBD1. Germline CDR1 SGHTA, CDR2 FQGNSA. The CDR3 covers 16 residues. The trim removed 2 bases at V and 4 bases at J, leaving 6 bases unmatched. For the CDR3, the DNA is TGTGCCAGCAGCTTACAGGGGGCGATGGGCACCGGGGAGCTGTTTTTT. This codes for CASSLQGAMGTGELFF.

There are a few counts of this clonotype. A read error is possible here, since a much larger clone lies one base away. This chain uses TRBV20-1 with TRBJ2-3; TRBD2 agrees at 8 bases. Unmatched junction bases numbered 11, after V lost 5 bases and J lost 7 bases. The germline V gene encodes CDR1 DFQATT and CDR2 SNEGSKA (reference sequence). The CDR3 loop spans 14 amino acids. The CDR3 is CSARSLAVGNTQYF. CDR3 DNA sequence: TGCAGTGCTCGCTCACTAGCGGTGGGTAATACGCAGTATTTT.

The CDR3 DNA is TGTGCCACCAGTCGCGGGGTGAGTGGCTACACCTTC. As protein: CATSRGVSGYTF. This rearrangement joins TRBV24-1 to TRBJ1-2, with D hard to call. V lost 6 bases and J lost 7, with 11 bases in between. CDR1 KGHDR and CDR2 SFDVKD come from the germline V gene. The CDR3 spans 12 residues.

This clonotype was detected only a few times. The chain has TRBV5-1 and TRBJ1-2, with 12 bases aligning to TRBD1. The ends lost 6 bases at V and 4 bases at J; junction bases unmatched: 4. CDR3 length equals 14 residues. In germline, CDR1 is SGHRS, CDR2 YFSETQ. CDR3 DNA: TGCGCCAGCACCCGGGACAGGGGGCCCTATGGCTACACCTTC. Amino acid sequence: CASTRDRGPYGYTF.

In the case of this clonotype: A single base separates this from a much larger clone, so it may be a read error. The J gene is TRBJ2-1, the V gene TRBV7-8; the D gene could be TRBD1 or TRBD2 (5 bases each). Germline V lookup: CDR1 SGHVS, CDR2 FQNEAQ. Trimming left V 6 bases short and J 10 bases short, with 19 bases between. This CDR3 comprises 14 residues. CDR3 nucleotides: TGTGCCAGCAGTAAACCGGGGACCATCTACGAGCAGTTCTTC. Translation gives CASSKPGTIYEQFF.

The chain couples TRBV9 to TRBJ2-3, with a possible D match to TRBD2 (7 bases). V was cut by 1 base and J by 2 bases, with 11 bases left in between. Germline CDR1 is SGDLS and CDR2 is YYNGEE. The CDR3 is made up of 15 amino acids. CDR3 sequence (DNA): TGTGCCAGCAGCGTAACCCGGGGGGCCACAGATACGCAGTATTTT. Translated, it gives CASSVTRGATDTQYF. Supplemented by reference TRBV9 and TRBJ2-3, the full variable domain reads DSGVTQTPKHLITATGQRVTLRCSPRSGDLSVYWYQQSLDQGLQFLIQYYNGEERAKGNILERFSAQQFPDLHSELNLSSLELGDSALYFCASSVTRGATDTQYFGPGTRLTVL.

The chain recombines TRBV5-1 with TRBJ2-3; TRBD2 agrees at 9 bases. Germline V CDR1 and CDR2: SGHRS, YFSETQ. CDR3 length equals 14 residues. J was trimmed by 5 bases and V by 5 bases; bases with no gene match: 6. CDR3 coding DNA: TGCGCCAGCAGACCTGGCGGGGGGGAAGATACGCAGTATTTT. Amino acids: CASRPGGGEDTQYF.

V is TRBV3-1 and J is TRBJ1-5; weak D call: TRBD1 (5 bases). In germline, CDR1 is LGHDT, CDR2 YNNKEL (reference sequence). The CDR3 consists of 16 residues. The ends were cut back, 1 base at V and 1 base at J, with 11 bases in the middle. The CDR3 nucleotides read TGTGCCAGCAGCCAAGCAGGGCAGAACAGCAATCAGCCCCAGCATTTT. Its protein is CASSQAGQNSNQPQHF.

This clonotype was observed at least ten times. The V gene is TRBV7-8, the J gene TRBJ2-4, with 9 bases aligning to TRBD1. Losses at the gene ends were 4 bases for V and 8 bases for J; bases not matched to a gene: 6. Looked up from germline, CDR1 is SGHVS and CDR2 is FQNEAQ. The CDR3 is 14 amino acids. The CDR3 DNA sequence: TGTGCCAGCAGCTCCGGGACAGGGAGAGACATTCAGTACTTC. Translation: CASSSGTGRDIQYF. The full variable domain, with the rest looked up from reference TRBV7-8 and TRBJ2-4, is GAGVSQSPRYKVAKRGQDVALRCDPISGHVSLFWYQQALGQGPEFLTYFQNEAQLDKSGLPSDRFFAERPEGSVSTLKIQRTQQEDSAVYLCASSSGTGRDIQYFGAGTRLSVL.

This clonotype was recorded many times. The genes are TRBV7-2 and TRBJ1-2; 7 nucleotides agree with TRBD1. The CDR3 covers 14 residues. CDR1 and CDR2 from the germline V gene are SGHTA and FQGNSA. The V and J ends lost 4 bases and 4 bases, in that order; junction bases with no gene match: 6. CDR3 protein: CASSYRDSIYGYTF. CDR3 DNA sequence: TGTGCCAGCAGCTACAGGGACAGTATCTATGGCTACACCTTC.

This clonotype was observed many times. V gene TRBV5-1 combines with J gene TRBJ2-7; D may be TRBD2 (5 bases). The CDR3 runs 16 residues. Trimming removed 2 bases at V and 4 bases at J, with 19 bases between. The germline V gene encodes CDR1 SGHRS and CDR2 YFSETQ. The CDR3 protein is CASSLGPSNGIYEQYF. The CDR3 bases are TGCGCCAGCAGCTTAGGACCATCCAACGGGATTTACGAGCAGTACTTC.

This clonotype was observed many times. V and J are TRBV12-3 or TRBV12-4 and TRBJ1-2; 7 nucleotides align to TRBD1. This CDR3 spans 15 amino acids. The V gene end was trimmed by 5 bases and the J gene end by 8 bases; junction bases not matched to a gene: 14. DNA of the CDR3: TGTGCCAGCAGTCCCGAGGGACAGTCTCCCGGAGGCTACACCTTC. Encoded protein: CASSPEGQSPGGYTF.

This clonotype appeared many times. The chain recombines TRBV29-1 with TRBJ2-1; no reliable D call. Germline loops: CDR1 SQVTM, CDR2 ANQGSEA. This CDR3 comprises 10 residues. The V and J ends lost 4 bases and 11 bases respectively, with 9 bases between them. CDR3 loop: CSVASQKQFF. The CDR3, as DNA: TGCAGCGTTGCGAGCCAGAAGCAGTTCTTC.

The rearrangement links TRBV6-5 to TRBJ1-6, with 8 nucleotides matching TRBD1. The junction had 8 bases not matched to a gene; V was cut back by 5 bases and J by 8 bases. The CDR3 is 15 amino acids. Germline lookup yields CDR1 MNHEY and CDR2 SVGAGI. The CDR3 is CASSPDRGMYSPLHF. The CDR3 coding sequence is TGTGCCAGCAGTCCCGACAGGGGAATGTATTCACCCCTCCACTTT.

This clonotype was seen repeatedly, ten times or more. The chain has TRBV6-2 or TRBV6-3 and TRBJ2-3; D is possibly TRBD2 (5 bases). The CDR3 is 18 residues long. The V end lost 6 bases, the J end lost 3 bases, and 25 bases lay between the germline ends. The germline CDR1 and CDR2 sequences are MNHEY and SVGEGT. DNA of the CDR3: TGTGCCAGCAGCACCCCTCTGCTGGCGGGCGAGGTGACAGATACGCAGTATTTT. This translates into CASSTPLLAGEVTDTQYF.

This clonotype was seen repeatedly, ten times or more. This chain uses TRBV6-2 or TRBV6-3 with TRBJ1-2; TRBD1 aligns across 7 bases. V lost 4 bases to trimming and J lost 5 bases; unmatched junction nucleotides: 4. The length of the CDR3 is 13 residues. Per the germline V gene, CDR1 is MNHEY and CDR2 is SVGEGT. The DNA for the CDR3 is TGTGCCAGCAGTTGGACAGGAATGTATGGCTACACCTTC. It specifies CASSWTGMYGYTF.